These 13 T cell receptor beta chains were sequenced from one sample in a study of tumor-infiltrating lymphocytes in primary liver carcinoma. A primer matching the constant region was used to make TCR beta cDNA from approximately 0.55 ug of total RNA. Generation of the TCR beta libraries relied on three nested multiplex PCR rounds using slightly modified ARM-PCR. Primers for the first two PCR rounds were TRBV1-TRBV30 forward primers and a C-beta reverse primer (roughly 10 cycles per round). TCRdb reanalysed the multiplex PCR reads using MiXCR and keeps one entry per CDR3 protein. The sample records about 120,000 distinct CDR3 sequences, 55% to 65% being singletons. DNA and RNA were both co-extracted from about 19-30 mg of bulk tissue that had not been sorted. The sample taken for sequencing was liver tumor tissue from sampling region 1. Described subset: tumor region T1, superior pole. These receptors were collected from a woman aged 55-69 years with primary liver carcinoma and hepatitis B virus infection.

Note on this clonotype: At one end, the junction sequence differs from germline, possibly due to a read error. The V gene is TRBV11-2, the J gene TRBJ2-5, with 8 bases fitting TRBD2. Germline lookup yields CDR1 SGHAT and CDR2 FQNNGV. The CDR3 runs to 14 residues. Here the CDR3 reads CARSFGGRKETQYF. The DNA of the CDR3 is TGTGCCAGAAGCTTCGGCGGGAGGAAAGAAACCCAGTACTTC.

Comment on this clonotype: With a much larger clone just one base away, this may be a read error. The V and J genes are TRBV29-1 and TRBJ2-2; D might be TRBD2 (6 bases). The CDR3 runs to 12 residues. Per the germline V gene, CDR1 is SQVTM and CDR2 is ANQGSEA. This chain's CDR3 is CSVTSGAGKLFF. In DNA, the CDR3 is TGCAGCGTGACTAGTGGCGCCGGGAAGCTGTTTTTT.

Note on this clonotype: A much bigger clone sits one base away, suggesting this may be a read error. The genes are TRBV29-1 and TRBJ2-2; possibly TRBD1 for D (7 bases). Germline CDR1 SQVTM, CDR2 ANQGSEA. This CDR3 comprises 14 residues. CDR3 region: CSVVGRGVTGGLFF. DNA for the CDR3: TGCAGCGTTGTCGGCAGGGGGGTTACCGGGGGGCTGTTTTTT.

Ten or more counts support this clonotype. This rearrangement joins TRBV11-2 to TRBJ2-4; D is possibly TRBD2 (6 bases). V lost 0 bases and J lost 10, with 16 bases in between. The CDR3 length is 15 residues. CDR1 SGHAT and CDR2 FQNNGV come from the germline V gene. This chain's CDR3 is CASSLEGGGTSIQYF. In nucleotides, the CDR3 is TGTGCCAGCAGCTTAGAAGGAGGCGGGACTTCGATTCAGTACTTC. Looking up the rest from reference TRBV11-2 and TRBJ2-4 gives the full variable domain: EAGVAQSPRYKIIEKRQSVAFWCNPISGHATLYWYQQILGQGPKLLIQFQNNGVVDDSQLPKDRFSAERLKGVDSTLKIQPAKLEDSAVYLCASSLEGGGTSIQYFGAGTRLSVL.

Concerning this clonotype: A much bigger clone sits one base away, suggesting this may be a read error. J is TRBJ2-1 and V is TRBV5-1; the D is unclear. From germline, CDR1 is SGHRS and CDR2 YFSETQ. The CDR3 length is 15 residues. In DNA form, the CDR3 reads TGCGCCGGCAGACCTGACCTTGGCTCCTACAATGAGCAGTTCTTC. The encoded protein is CAGRPDLGSYNEQFF.

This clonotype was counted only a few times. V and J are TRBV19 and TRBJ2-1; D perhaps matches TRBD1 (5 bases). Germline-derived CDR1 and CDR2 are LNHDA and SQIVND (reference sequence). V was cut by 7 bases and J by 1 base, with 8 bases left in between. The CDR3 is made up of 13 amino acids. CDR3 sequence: CASKGWSYNEQFF. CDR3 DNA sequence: TGTGCCAGTAAGGGGTGGTCCTACAATGAGCAGTTCTTC.

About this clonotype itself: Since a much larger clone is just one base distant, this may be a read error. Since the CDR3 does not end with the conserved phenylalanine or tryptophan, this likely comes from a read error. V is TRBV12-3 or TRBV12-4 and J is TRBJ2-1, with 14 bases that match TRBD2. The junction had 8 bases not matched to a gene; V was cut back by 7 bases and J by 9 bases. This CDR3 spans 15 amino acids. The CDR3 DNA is TGTGCCAGCACCGGGACTAGCGGGAGTAATAGTGAGCAGTTCCTC. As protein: CASTGTSGSNSEQFL.

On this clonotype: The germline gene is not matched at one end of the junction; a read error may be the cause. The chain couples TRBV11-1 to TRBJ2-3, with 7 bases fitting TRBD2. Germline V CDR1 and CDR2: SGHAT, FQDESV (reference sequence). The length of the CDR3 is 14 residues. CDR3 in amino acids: CASNLRQLAGESHF. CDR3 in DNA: TGTGCCAGCAACTTAAGGCAACTCGCGGGAGAGTCTCACTTT.

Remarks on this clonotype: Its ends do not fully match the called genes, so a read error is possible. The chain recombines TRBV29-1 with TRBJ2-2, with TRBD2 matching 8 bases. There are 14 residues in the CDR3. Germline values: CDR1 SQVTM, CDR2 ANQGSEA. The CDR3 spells CSVEGTSRVGELLF. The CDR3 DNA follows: TGCAGCGTTGAAGGGACTAGCCGGGTCGGGGAGCTGCTTTTT.

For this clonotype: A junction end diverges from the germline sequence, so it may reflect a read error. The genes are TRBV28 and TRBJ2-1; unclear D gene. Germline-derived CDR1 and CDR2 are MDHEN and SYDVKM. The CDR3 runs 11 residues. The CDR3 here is CASSLPHEQSF. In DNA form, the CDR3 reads TGTGCCAGCAGTTTGCCTCATGAGCAGTCCTTC.

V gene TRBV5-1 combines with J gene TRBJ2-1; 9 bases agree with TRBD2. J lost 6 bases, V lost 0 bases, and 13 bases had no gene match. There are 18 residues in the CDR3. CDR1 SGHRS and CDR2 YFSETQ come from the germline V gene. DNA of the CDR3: TGCGCCAGCAGCTTGGCCACGTTCCCTAGCGGGAAGGGCAATGAGCAGTTCTTC. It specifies CASSLATFPSGKGNEQFF.

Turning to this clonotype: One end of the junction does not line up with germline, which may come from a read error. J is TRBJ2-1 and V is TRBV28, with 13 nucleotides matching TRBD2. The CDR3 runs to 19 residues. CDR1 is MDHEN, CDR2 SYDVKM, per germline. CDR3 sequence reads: CASSPSGLAGVRAYDEQFF. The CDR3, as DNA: TGTGCCAGCAGCCCGTCCGGACTAGCGGGAGTTAGGGCCTACGATGAGCAGTTCTTC.

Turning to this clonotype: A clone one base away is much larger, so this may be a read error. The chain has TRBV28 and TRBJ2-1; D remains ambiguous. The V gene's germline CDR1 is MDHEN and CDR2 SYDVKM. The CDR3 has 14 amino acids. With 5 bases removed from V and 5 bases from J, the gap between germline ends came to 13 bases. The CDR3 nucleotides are TGTGCCAGCAGTATAGTCGGCTGGGACAATGAGCAGTTCTTC. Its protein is CASSIVGWDNEQFF.